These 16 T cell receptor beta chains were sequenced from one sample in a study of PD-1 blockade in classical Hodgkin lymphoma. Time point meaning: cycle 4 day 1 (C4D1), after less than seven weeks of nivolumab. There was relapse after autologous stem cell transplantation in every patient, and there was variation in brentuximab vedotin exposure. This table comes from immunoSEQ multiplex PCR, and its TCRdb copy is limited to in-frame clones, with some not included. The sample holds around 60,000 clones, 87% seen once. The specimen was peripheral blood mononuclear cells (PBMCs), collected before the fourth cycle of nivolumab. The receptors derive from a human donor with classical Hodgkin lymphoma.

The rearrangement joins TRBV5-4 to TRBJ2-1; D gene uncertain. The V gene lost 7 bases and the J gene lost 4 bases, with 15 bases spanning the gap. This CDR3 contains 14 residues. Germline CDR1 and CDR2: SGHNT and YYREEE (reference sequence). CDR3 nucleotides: TGTGCCAGCGGTAAGCCCTCCGAATACAATGAGCAGTTCTTC. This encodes CASGKPSEYNEQFF.

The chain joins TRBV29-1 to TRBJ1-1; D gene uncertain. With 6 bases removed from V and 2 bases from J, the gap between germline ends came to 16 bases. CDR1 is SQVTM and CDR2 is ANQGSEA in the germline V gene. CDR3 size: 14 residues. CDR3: CSVSWSGVNTEAFF. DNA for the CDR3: TGCAGCGTCTCATGGAGTGGCGTAAACACTGAAGCTTTCTTT.

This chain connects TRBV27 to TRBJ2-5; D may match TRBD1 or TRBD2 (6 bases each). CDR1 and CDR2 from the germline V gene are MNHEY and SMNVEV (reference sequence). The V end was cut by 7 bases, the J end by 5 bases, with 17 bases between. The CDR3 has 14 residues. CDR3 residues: CASKFGGSYETQYF. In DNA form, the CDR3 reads TGTGCCAGCAAATTCGGGGGCTCTTATGAGACCCAGTACTTC.

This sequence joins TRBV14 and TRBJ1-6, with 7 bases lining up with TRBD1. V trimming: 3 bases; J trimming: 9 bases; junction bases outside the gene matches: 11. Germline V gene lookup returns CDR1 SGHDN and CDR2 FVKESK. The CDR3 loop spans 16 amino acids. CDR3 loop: CASSQTPGQKLSPLHF. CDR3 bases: TGTGCCAGCAGCCAGACCCCGGGACAGAAGCTTTCACCCCTCCACTTT.

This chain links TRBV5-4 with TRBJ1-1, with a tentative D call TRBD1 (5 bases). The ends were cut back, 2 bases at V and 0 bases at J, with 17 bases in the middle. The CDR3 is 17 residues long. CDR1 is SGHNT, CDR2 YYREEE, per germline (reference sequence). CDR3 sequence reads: CASSFGGWSGVNTEAFF. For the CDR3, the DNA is TGTGCCAGCAGCTTCGGAGGGTGGTCGGGGGTGAACACTGAAGCTTTCTTT.

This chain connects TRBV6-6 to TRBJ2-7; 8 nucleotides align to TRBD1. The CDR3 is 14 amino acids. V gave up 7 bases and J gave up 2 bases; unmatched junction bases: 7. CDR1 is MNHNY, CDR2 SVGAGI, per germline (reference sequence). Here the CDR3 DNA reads TGTGCCAGCACTCCCCGACAGGGGACCTACGAGCAGTACTTC. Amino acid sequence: CASTPRQGTYEQYF.

DNA for the CDR3: TGTGCCAGCTCACCGACCGTGGAAAAACTGTTTTTT. Residues: CASSPTVEKLFF. This chain connects TRBV18 to TRBJ1-4; D gene ambiguous. CDR1 is KGHSH and CDR2 is LQKENI in the germline V gene. The CDR3 totals 12 residues. The V end was cut by 3 bases, the J end by 8 bases, with 7 bases between.

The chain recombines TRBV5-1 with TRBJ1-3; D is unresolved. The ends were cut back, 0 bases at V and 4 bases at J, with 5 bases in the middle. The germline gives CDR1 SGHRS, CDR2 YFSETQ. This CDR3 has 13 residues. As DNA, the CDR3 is TGCGCCAGCAGCTTGGAATCGGGAAACACCATATATTTT. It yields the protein CASSLESGNTIYF.

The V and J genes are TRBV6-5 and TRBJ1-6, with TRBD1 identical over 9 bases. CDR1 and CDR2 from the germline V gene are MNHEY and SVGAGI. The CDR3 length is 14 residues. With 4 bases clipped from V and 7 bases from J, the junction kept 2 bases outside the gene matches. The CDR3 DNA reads TGTGCCAGCAGTTGGGACAGGGAGAATTCACCCCTCCACTTT. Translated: CASSWDRENSPLHF.

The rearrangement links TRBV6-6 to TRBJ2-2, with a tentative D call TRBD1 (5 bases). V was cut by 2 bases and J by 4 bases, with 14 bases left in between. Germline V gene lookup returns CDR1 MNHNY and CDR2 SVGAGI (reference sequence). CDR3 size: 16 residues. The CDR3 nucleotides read TGTGCCAGCAGTTACACAGGTAGCCTGGGCACCGGGGAGCTGTTTTTT. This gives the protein CASSYTGSLGTGELFF.

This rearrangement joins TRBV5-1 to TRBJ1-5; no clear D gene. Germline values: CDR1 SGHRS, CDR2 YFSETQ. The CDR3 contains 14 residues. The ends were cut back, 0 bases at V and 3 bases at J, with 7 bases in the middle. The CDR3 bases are TGCGCCAGCAGCTTGGCCGGCCTCAATCAGCCCCAGCATTTT. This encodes CASSLAGLNQPQHF. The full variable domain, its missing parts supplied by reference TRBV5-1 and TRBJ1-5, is KAGVTQTPRYLIKTRGQQVTLSCSPISGHRSVSWYQQTPGQGLQFLFEYFSETQRNKGNFPGRFSGRQFSNSRSEMNVSTLELGDSALYLCASSLAGLNQPQHFGDGTRLSIL.

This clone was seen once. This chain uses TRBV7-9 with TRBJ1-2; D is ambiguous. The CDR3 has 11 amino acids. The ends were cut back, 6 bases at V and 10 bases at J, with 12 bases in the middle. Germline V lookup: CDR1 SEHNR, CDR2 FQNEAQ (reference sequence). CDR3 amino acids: CASRQNGNYTF. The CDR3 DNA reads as TGTGCCAGCAGACAGAACGGGAACTACACCTTC.

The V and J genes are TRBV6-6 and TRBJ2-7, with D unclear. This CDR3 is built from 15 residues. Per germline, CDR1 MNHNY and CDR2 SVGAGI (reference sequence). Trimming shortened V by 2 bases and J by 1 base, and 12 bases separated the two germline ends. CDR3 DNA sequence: TGTGCCAGCAGTTACGGGCGTCTCCAGTCCTACGAGCAGTACTTC. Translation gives CASSYGRLQSYEQYF.

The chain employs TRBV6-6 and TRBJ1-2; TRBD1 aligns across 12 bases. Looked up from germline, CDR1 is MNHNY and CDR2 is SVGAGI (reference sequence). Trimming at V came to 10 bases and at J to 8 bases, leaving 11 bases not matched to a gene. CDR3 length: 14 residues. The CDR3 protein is CATDGTGGAWGYTF. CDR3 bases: TGTGCCACCGATGGGACAGGGGGCGCTTGGGGCTACACCTTC.

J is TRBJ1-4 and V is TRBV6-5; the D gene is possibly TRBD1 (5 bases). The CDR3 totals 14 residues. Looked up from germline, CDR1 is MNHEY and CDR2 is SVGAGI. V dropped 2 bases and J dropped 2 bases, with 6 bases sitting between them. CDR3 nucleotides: TGTGCCAGCAGTTACGGGGGGACTAATGAAAAACTGTTTTTT. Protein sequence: CASSYGGTNEKLFF.

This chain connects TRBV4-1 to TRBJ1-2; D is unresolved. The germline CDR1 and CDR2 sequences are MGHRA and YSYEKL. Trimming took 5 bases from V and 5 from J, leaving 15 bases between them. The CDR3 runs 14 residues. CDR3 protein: CASSSADGSYGYTF. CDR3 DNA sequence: TGCGCCAGCAGCTCCGCGGACGGCTCTTATGGCTACACCTTC.